The 23 T cell receptor beta chains presented below share a single source sample, sequenced in a study of PD-L1 blockade in urothelial cancer. This table comes from immunoSEQ multiplex PCR, and its TCRdb copy is limited to in-frame clones, with some not included. The sample holds tens of thousands of clones, approximately 83% seen once. Stated time point: pretreatment peripheral blood. Sequencing used PBMCs, obtained around atezolizumab (anti-PD-L1) treatment. Receptors were obtained from a man aged 60 to 75 with urothelial cancer.

The chain joins TRBV7-3 to TRBJ2-5, with D perhaps TRBD2 (6 bases). There are 14 residues in the CDR3. The ends were cut back, 5 bases at V and 5 bases at J, with 15 bases in the middle. Germline CDR1 SGHTA, CDR2 FQGTGA. The CDR3 DNA reads TGTGCCAGCAGCCAGTCCAGCGCGGGGGAGACCCAGTACTTC. Translated: CASSQSSAGETQYF.

V and J are TRBV5-6 and TRBJ2-7; no firm D call. The germline CDR1 and CDR2 sequences are SGHDT and YYEEEE. Trimming left V 1 base short and J 2 bases short, with 4 bases between. The CDR3 consists of 12 residues. The CDR3 DNA sequence: TGTGCCAGCAGCTTGACAACCTACGAGCAGTACTTC. Encoded protein: CASSLTTYEQYF.

The chain uses TRBV6-5 and TRBJ1-1; no reliable D call. Germline loops: CDR1 MNHEY, CDR2 SVGAGI. This CDR3 is built from 12 residues. V was clipped by 6 bases and J by 7 bases, with 12 bases between them. The CDR3 region has the DNA TGTGCCAGCAGCCACGGGAGTCGTGAAGCTTTCTTT. Its protein is CASSHGSREAFF.

This chain uses TRBV7-3 with TRBJ2-7; 8 bases map to TRBD1. V was pared by 2 bases and J by 6 bases, with 3 bases of the junction left unmatched. Germline lookup yields CDR1 SGHTA and CDR2 FQGTGA. This CDR3 contains 13 residues. The CDR3 sequence is CASSLGQGREQYF. The CDR3 DNA follows: TGTGCCAGCAGCTTAGGACAGGGCCGCGAGCAGTACTTC.

The chain combines TRBV7-6 with TRBJ1-4; D might be TRBD1 (5 bases). Germline CDR1 and CDR2: SGHVS and FNYEAQ. V was clipped by 5 bases and J by 8 bases, with 12 bases between them. This CDR3 is 13 amino acids long. The CDR3 sequence is CASSPGLVEKLFF. The CDR3 DNA is TGTGCCAGCAGCCCGGGACTGGTGGAAAAACTGTTTTTT.

This sequence joins TRBV6-5 and TRBJ2-7, with 8 bases fitting TRBD1. V dropped 0 bases and J dropped 7; count of bases not matched to a gene: 8. The CDR3 length is 15 residues. Germline V lookup: CDR1 MNHEY, CDR2 SVGAGI. The CDR3 is CASSYSTGGWGEQYF. CDR3 sequence (DNA): TGTGCCAGCAGTTACTCAACAGGGGGTTGGGGAGAGCAGTACTTC.

V usage is TRBV2 and J usage is TRBJ2-7, with a possible D match to TRBD1 (5 bases). Germline loops: CDR1 SNHLY, CDR2 FYNNEI. The CDR3 covers 14 residues. V shed 4 bases and J shed 5 bases, with 15 bases lying between them. DNA of the CDR3: TGTGCCAGCAGTGGTCTTCCAGGGTCGGACGAGCAGTACTTC. It specifies CASSGLPGSDEQYF.

The CDR3 region is CASSYGGSNEKLFF. Written as DNA, the CDR3 is TGTGCCAGCAGTTACGGGGGGTCTAATGAAAAACTGTTTTTT. The V gene is TRBV6-6, the J gene TRBJ1-4; possibly TRBD1 for D (5 bases). Germline CDR1 reads MNHNY; CDR2 reads SVGAGI (reference sequence). The length of the CDR3 is 14 residues. V lost 2 bases, J lost 3 bases, and 7 bases lay in between.

The J gene is TRBJ1-4, the V gene TRBV5-1, with 8 bases lining up with TRBD1. Germline V lookup: CDR1 SGHRS, CDR2 YFSETQ. Unmatched junction bases numbered 8, after V lost 4 bases and J lost 6 bases. This CDR3 has 15 residues. CDR3 DNA sequence: TGCGCCAGCAGCAGTCAGGGGGCTTGGGATGAAAAACTGTTTTTT. Residues: CASSSQGAWDEKLFF.

The chain has TRBV9 and TRBJ1-1; TRBD1 aligns across 7 bases. CDR3 length equals 14 residues. Trimming cost V 3 bases and J 5 bases; bases outside gene matches: 7. The germline V gene encodes CDR1 SGDLS and CDR2 YYNGEE. The CDR3 loop reads CASSGTGVRTEAFF. The CDR3 DNA reads TGTGCCAGCAGCGGTACAGGGGTGAGGACTGAAGCTTTCTTT. Full variable domain (missing parts from reference TRBV9 and TRBJ1-1): DSGVTQTPKHLITATGQRVTLRCSPRSGDLSVYWYQQSLDQGLQFLIQYYNGEERAKGNILERFSAQQFPDLHSELNLSSLELGDSALYFCASSGTGVRTEAFFGQGTRLTVV.

V gene TRBV11-3 combines with J gene TRBJ1-2, with a possible D match to TRBD1 (6 bases). From germline, CDR1 is SGHNT and CDR2 YENEEA. The CDR3 loop spans 12 amino acids. V was trimmed by 3 bases and J by 7 bases, leaving 9 bases between them. The CDR3: CASSLGAGGYTF. Written as DNA, the CDR3 is TGTGCCAGCAGCTTGGGGGCGGGTGGCTACACCTTC.

The chain carries TRBV19 and TRBJ1-1; tentative D call: TRBD1 (6 bases). The CDR3 covers 14 residues. The germline V gene encodes CDR1 LNHDA and CDR2 SQIVND (reference sequence). Trimming took 6 bases from V and 0 from J, leaving 11 bases between them. The CDR3 DNA reads as TGTGCCAGTAGCAAGGACAGCCTGAACACTGAAGCTTTCTTT. Residues: CASSKDSLNTEAFF.

This clone was detected once. The chain combines TRBV9 with TRBJ1-1; perhaps TRBD1 as D (6 bases). The V end was cut by 0 bases, the J end by 6 bases, with 15 bases between. The germline V gene encodes CDR1 SGDLS and CDR2 YYNGEE. CDR3 size: 15 residues. The CDR3 protein is CASSVVRSGAPEAFF. The CDR3 coding sequence is TGTGCCAGCAGCGTAGTTCGGTCAGGGGCCCCTGAAGCTTTCTTT.

The gene calls are TRBV30 and TRBJ1-5; 8 nucleotides line up with TRBD1. J gave up 2 bases and V 0 bases, and 0 bases lay outside the gene matches. The CDR3 has 14 amino acids. Germline V CDR1 and CDR2: GTSNPN, SVGIG (reference sequence). The CDR3 reads CAWSVQGGNQPQHF. CDR3 in DNA: TGTGCCTGGAGTGTACAGGGGGGCAATCAGCCCCAGCATTTT.

This chain uses TRBV19 with TRBJ2-1; 7 bases line up with TRBD1. This CDR3 has 15 amino acids. V lost 7 bases to trimming and J lost 4 bases; unmatched junction nucleotides: 10. The germline V gene has CDR1 LNHDA and CDR2 SQIVND (reference sequence). The CDR3 protein is CASNPVGRGYNEQFF. CDR3 coding DNA: TGTGCCAGTAATCCCGTGGGCAGGGGGTACAATGAGCAGTTCTTC.

Only one count was recorded for this clone. The junction departs from germline at one end; a sequencing error may be responsible. J is TRBJ2-3 and V is TRBV15; maybe TRBD2 (6 bases). The CDR3 runs 15 residues. From germline, CDR1 is LNHNV and CDR2 YYDKDF (reference sequence). This CDR3 is CATNRRRGSTDTQYF. Written as DNA, the CDR3 is TGTGCCACCAACAGACGGCGGGGCAGCACAGATACGCAGTATTTT.

This chain connects TRBV27 to TRBJ2-2, with TRBD1 matching over 9 bases. After removal of 4 bases from V and 6 bases from J, the junction contained 12 bases not matched to a gene. CDR1 and CDR2 (germline): MNHEY, SMNVEV (reference sequence). The CDR3 is made up of 17 amino acids. For the CDR3, the DNA is TGTGCCAGCAGTTGGTCACTCGGGACAGGGAGGGCCGGGGAGCTGTTTTTT. Translating it yields CASSWSLGTGRAGELFF.

This clone was detected only once. The rearrangement links TRBV7-2 to TRBJ2-2; 9 bases are shared with TRBD1. The CDR3 has 14 amino acids. The junction had 4 bases not matched to a gene; V was cut back by 4 bases and J by 7 bases. Germline loops: CDR1 SGHTA, CDR2 FQGNSA. The CDR3 DNA follows: TGTGCCAGCAGCTGGGGGGACAGGGTCGGGGAGCTGTTTTTT. Protein sequence: CASSWGDRVGELFF.

This chain links TRBV7-9 with TRBJ2-3; 9 bases map to TRBD2. Trimming took 0 bases from V and 7 from J; bases not matched to a gene: 8. The length of the CDR3 is 16 residues. CDR1 and CDR2 from the germline V gene are SEHNR and FQNEAQ (reference sequence). CDR3 amino acids: CASSLALGLARNTQYF. The CDR3 DNA sequence: TGTGCCAGCAGCTTAGCGTTGGGACTAGCTCGAAATACGCAGTATTTT.

V is TRBV9 and J is TRBJ2-2; no definite D call. The CDR3 runs to 16 residues. Deletions cut 3 bases from V and 4 bases from J, with 16 bases between. The V gene's germline CDR1 is SGDLS and CDR2 YYNGEE. Here the CDR3 reads CASSGRVQTGTGELFF. In DNA form, the CDR3 reads TGTGCCAGCAGCGGTAGAGTCCAGACGGGCACCGGGGAGCTGTTTTTT.

The gene calls are TRBV7-3 and TRBJ2-6, with D unresolved. This CDR3 is 17 amino acids long. Trimming took off 7 bases at V and 0 bases at J, with 16 bases between the two ends. Germline-derived CDR1 and CDR2 are SGHTA and FQGTGA. As DNA, the CDR3 is TGTGCCAGCACCCCCGGCGGCGGCGGCTCTGGGGCCAACGTCCTGACTTTC. Its protein is CASTPGGGGSGANVLTF.

This sequence joins TRBV11-3 and TRBJ2-1, with 7 bases lining up with TRBD1. The CDR3 has 13 residues. CDR1 and CDR2 from the germline V gene are SGHNT and YENEEA. Trimming cost V 4 bases and J 7 bases; bases outside gene matches: 4. CDR3 loop: CASSSETGNEQFF. The CDR3 nucleotides read TGTGCCAGCAGCTCAGAGACAGGGAATGAGCAGTTCTTC. The variable domain in full, with the rest retrieved from reference TRBV11-3 and TRBJ2-1, is EAGVVQSPRYKIIEKKQPVAFWCNPISGHNTLYWYLQNLGQGPELLIRYENEEAVDDSQLPKDRFSAERLKGVDSTLKIQPAELGDSAVYLCASSSETGNEQFFGPGTRLTVL.

V is TRBV28 and J is TRBJ2-1; 10 bases line up with TRBD2. J lost 8 bases, V lost 7 bases, and 11 bases had no gene match. Germline values: CDR1 MDHEN, CDR2 SYDVKM. The CDR3 is 15 residues long. The CDR3 coding sequence is TGTGCCAGCAAGGGTTGGAGCGGGGGGGCGGATGAGCAGTTCTTC. It encodes CASKGWSGGADEQFF.